This entry is about one T cell receptor (beta chain). Antigen unknown. The sample belongs to a study of CD8 T cells in ankylosing spondylitis. Generation of TCR beta libraries employed quantitative 5'-RACE incorporating molecular barcodes. TCRdb redid the calling of the 5' RACE reads with MiXCR, one entry per CDR3 protein. The sample lists approximately 300,000 distinct CDR3 sequences; less than 10% were seen once. Findings and caveats of the study: Enrichment of disease-linked clones was reportedly significant in matched ankylosing spondylitis synovial fluid. Past studies reported some motif variants in reactive arthritis synovial fluid and blood. In ankylosing spondylitis blood, a motif of about 8 highly homologous TCR beta variants appeared characteristic.

The germline V gene has CDR1 MNHEY and CDR2 SMNVEV (reference sequence). The CDR3 is 17 residues long. Trimming removed 5 bases from V and 2 bases from J; junction bases left unmatched: 13. J is TRBJ2-7 and V is TRBV27, with 9 nucleotides matching TRBD2. The sequence derives from a male donor with ankylosing spondylitis. The specimen sequenced was blood, either unsorted or a sorted T cell fraction (not recorded which). CDR3 in amino acids: CASSPTPSSGVTYEQYF. The CDR3 DNA follows: TGTGCCAGCAGTCCAACCCCTTCTAGCGGGGTAACCTACGAGCAGTACTTC.